Included here is one TCR beta chain sequence, with context. This record comes from a study of T cell responses to AZD1222 COVID-19 vaccine. Here immunoSEQ multiplex PCR was the method, and the copy in TCRdb shows in-frame clones only, minus some. The table records roughly 120,000 clones, around 90% of them present only once. The trim removed 7 bases at V and 4 bases at J, leaving 9 bases unmatched. Germline V gene data show CDR1 as SEHNR and CDR2 as FQNEAQ (reference sequence). The CDR3 is 15 amino acids. This clonotype was sampled from an adult in good health. The V and J genes are TRBV7-9 and TRBJ2-5, with 10 nucleotides matching TRBD1. The material was peripheral blood, obtained on day 0 of AZD1222 vaccination. The CDR3 DNA reads TGTGCCAGCATTCTTACCAGGACAGGGGGAGAGACCCAGTACTTC. As protein: CASILTRTGGETQYF.